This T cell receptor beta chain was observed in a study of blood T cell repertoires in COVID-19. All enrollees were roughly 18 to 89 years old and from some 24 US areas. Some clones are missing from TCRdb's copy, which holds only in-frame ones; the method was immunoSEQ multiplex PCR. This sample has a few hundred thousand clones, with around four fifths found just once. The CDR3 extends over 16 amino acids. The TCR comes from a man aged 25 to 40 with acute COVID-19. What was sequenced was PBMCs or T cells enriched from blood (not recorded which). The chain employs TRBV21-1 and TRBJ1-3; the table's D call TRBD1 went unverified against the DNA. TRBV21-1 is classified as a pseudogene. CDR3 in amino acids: CASRATNRTSGNTIYF. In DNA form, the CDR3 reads TGTGCCAGCAGGGCAACCAACAGAACCTCTGGAAACACCATATATTTT.